The TCR beta chain under discussion was sequenced for a study of tumor and adjacent non-tumor tissue in lung cancer. This clonotype came up a few times. No cell sorting was done before RNA was extracted from the tissue. The normal lung tissue was taken more than 3 cm from the tumor edge. TCRbeta libraries were built with three rounds of nested PCR, modified from ARM-PCR. A single record per CDR3 protein comes from TCRdb applying MiXCR to the multiplex PCR reads. The table has 60,000 to 65,000 distinct CDR3 sequences, around two thirds seen once. The CDR3 runs to 14 residues. J lost 0 bases, V lost 8 bases, and 5 bases had no gene match. Germline V gene lookup returns CDR1 MGHRA and CDR2 YSYEKL.

The TCR sequence derives from a man between 70 and 80 years old with non-small cell lung cancer. This chain joins TRBV4-1 and TRBJ1-2, with 8 bases lining up with TRBD1. What was sequenced was distant non-tumor lung tissue. The CDR3, as DNA: TGCGCCAGCGGCACAGGGGGTTCTAACTATGGCTACACCTTC. Translation gives CASGTGGSNYGYTF.